One and the same sample provided the 2 T cell receptor beta chains below, sequenced in a study of OX40 agonist ivuxolimab in advanced cancers. Clones were sequenced by immunoSEQ multiplex PCR, and TCRdb holds only the in-frame ones, with some missing. The sample has about 12,000 clones; around two thirds are singletons. The specimen comprised CD4+ or CD8+ T cells sorted from blood, sampled in a trial of the OX40 agonist ivuxolimab. The origin of the receptors is an adult with an advanced solid tumor such as melanoma, head and neck, liver or kidney cancer.

The DNA for the CDR3 is TGTGCCAGCGGGCGTGGGGGAGGCAGGGAAAAACTGTTTTTT. It yields the protein CASGRGGGREKLFF. This rearrangement joins TRBV28 to TRBJ1-4, with D possibly being TRBD1 (5 bases). This CDR3 has 14 residues. V gave up 8 bases and J gave up 8 bases, with 18 bases separating them. Germline assignment: CDR1 MDHEN and CDR2 SYDVKM. The full variable domain, its missing parts supplied by reference TRBV28 and TRBJ1-4, is DVKVTQSSRYLVKRTGEKVFLECVQDMDHENMFWYRQDPGLGLRLIYFSYDVKMKEKGDIPEGYSVSREKKERFSLILESASTNQTSMYLCASGRGGGREKLFFGSGTQLSVL.

The rearrangement joins TRBV7-9 to TRBJ2-2, with 9 nucleotides matching TRBD1. With V trimmed by 5 bases and J by 3 bases, 7 bases remained unmatched. The CDR3 is made up of 16 amino acids. The germline CDR1 and CDR2 sequences are SEHNR and FQNEAQ (reference sequence). CDR3 sequence reads: CASSQSGQGDTGELFF. CDR3 in DNA: TGTGCCAGCAGCCAGTCGGGACAGGGTGACACCGGGGAGCTGTTTTTT.